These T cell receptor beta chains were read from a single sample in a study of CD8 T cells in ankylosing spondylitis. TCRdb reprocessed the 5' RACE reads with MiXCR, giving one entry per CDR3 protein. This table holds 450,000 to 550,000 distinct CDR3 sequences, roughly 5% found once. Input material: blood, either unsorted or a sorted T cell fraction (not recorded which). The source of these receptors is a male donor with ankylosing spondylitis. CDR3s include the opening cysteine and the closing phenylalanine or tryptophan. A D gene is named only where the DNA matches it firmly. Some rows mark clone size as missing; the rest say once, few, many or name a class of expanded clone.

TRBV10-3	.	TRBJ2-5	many	TGTGCCACCTCCCCGGGGATCCGAGAGACCCAGTACTTC	CATSPGIRETQYF
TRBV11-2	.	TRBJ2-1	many	TGTGCCAGCAGCTTTTTAAGCTCCTACAATGAGCAGTTCTTC	CASSFLSSYNEQFF
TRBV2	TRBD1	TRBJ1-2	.	TGTGCCAGCAGACGGGGTACAGGGGGCGATGGCTACACCTTC	CASRRGTGGDGYTF
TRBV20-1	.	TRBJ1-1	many	TGCAGTGCCTTCGGGACCGACCCACGCGGTGAAGCTTTCTTT	CSAFGTDPRGEAFF
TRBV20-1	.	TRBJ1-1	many	TGCAGTGCTAGATCCCCGAACACTGAAGCTTTCTTT	CSARSPNTEAFF
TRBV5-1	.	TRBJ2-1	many	TGCGCCAGCAGCTTGGCCGCGGTGATATACAATGAGCAGTTCTTC	CASSLAAVIYNEQFF
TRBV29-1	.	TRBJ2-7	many	TGCAGCGTCGGCGGGGACGGATACGAGCAGTACTTC	CSVGGDGYEQYF
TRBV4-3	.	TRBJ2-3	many	TGCGCCAGCAGGGATCGGGGTGGGGATGCAGATACGCAGTATTTT	CASRDRGGDADTQYF
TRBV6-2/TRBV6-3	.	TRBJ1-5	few	TGTGCCAGCACACGACGGGGGTTTAGCAATCAGCCCCAGCATTTT	CASTRRGFSNQPQHF
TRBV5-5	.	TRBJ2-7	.	TGTGCCAGCAGCTCCAGCCTACTCAGGACGGGCGAGCAGTACTTC	CASSSSLLRTGEQYF
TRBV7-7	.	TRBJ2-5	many	TGTGCTAGCAGCTTAGGGGAAGGGGAGACCCAGTACTTC	CASSLGEGETQYF
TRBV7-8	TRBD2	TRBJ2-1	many	TGTGCCAGCAGCTTTTTAGCGGGAGCCCTTAATGAGCAGTTCTTC	CASSFLAGALNEQFF
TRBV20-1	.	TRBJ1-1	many	TGCAGTGCCCCTCCCCCAGGGACCCGACCTGAAGCTTTCTTT	CSAPPPGTRPEAFF
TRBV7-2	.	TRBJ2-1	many	TGTGCCAGCAGCTTATGGGCGGTCTCCTACAATGAGCAGTTCTTC	CASSLWAVSYNEQFF
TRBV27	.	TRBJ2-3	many	TGTGCCAGCAGTCCTCAGTCTTCAGATACGCAGTATTTT	CASSPQSSDTQYF
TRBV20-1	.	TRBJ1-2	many	TGCAGTGCTAGAGAAGGACATCGCATCGGCTATGGCTACACCTTC	CSAREGHRIGYGYTF
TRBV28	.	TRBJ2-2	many	TGTGCCAGCAGCACCCCATGGACCGGGGAGCTGTTTTTT	CASSTPWTGELFF
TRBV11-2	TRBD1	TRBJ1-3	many	TGTGCCAGCAGCTTGGGACAGGGTGGAAACACCATATATTTT	CASSLGQGGNTIYF